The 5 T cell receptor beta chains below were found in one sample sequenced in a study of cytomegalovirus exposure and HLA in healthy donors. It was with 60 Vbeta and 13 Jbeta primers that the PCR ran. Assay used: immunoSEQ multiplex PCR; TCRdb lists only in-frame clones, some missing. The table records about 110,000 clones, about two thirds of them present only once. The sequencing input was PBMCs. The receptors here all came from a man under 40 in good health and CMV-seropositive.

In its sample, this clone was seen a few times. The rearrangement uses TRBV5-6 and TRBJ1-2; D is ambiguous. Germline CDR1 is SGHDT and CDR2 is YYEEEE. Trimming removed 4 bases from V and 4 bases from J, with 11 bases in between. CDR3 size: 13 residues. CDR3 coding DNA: TGTGCCAGCAGCGTGGGAGAGTTCTATGGCTACACCTTC. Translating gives CASSVGEFYGYTF.

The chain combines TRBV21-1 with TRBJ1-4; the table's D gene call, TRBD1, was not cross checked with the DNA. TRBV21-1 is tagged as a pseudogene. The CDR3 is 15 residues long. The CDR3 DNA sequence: TGTGCCAGCAGCCCCTTCCTGGACAGGCGGGGAAAACTGTTTTTT. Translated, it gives CASSPFLDRRGKLFF.

The CDR3 sequence is CASGPLGGGETDTQYF. CDR3 nucleotide sequence: TGTGCCAGCGGCCCCCTTGGAGGAGGTGAGACAGATACGCAGTATTTT. This chain connects TRBV14 to TRBJ2-3; tentatively, D is TRBD2 (5 bases). V dropped 8 bases and J dropped 3 bases, with 21 bases sitting between them. Germline CDR1 is SGHDN and CDR2 is FVKESK. The CDR3 loop spans 16 amino acids. The full variable domain, completed using reference TRBV14 and TRBJ2-3, is EAGVTQFPSHSVIEKGQTVTLRCDPISGHDNLYWYRRVMGKEIKFLLHFVKESKQDESGMPNNRFLAERTGGTYSTLKVQPAELEDSGVYFCASGPLGGGETDTQYFGPGTRLTVL.

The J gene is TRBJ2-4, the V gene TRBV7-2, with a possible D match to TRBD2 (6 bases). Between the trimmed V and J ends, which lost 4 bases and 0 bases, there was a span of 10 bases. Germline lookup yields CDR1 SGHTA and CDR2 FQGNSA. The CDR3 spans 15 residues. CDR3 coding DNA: TGTGCCAGCAGCTCGCGACTAGAAGCCAAAAACATTCAGTACTTC. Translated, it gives CASSSRLEAKNIQYF.

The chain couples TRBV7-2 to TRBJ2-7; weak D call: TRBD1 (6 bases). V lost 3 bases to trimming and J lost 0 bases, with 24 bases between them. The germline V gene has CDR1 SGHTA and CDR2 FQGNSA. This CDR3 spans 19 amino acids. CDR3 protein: CASSFWTWGQDRGSYEQYF. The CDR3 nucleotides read TGTGCCAGCAGCTTTTGGACGTGGGGGCAGGACCGTGGCTCCTACGAGCAGTACTTC.